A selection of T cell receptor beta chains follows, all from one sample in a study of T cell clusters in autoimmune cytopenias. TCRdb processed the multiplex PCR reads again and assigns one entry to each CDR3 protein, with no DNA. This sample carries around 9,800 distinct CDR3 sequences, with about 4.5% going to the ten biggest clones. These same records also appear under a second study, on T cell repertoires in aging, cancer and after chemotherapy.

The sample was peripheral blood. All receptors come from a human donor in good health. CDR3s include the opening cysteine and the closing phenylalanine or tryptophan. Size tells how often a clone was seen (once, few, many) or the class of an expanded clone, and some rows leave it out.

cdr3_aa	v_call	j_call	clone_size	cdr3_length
CASSFTVGIGTGELFF	TRBV5-1	TRBJ2-2	-	16
CASSLGGNYGYTF	TRBV7-2	TRBJ1-2	medium-sized	13
CASSQVRIGGAFF	TRBV14	TRBJ1-1	-	13
CASSLASDSGNSPLHF	TRBV7-2	TRBJ1-6	medium-sized	16
CASSYRVANTEAFF	TRBV6-5	TRBJ1-1	medium-sized	14
CSASPGGRVNEKLFF	TRBV20-1	TRBJ1-4	medium-sized	15
CASSLARDREVF	TRBV7-9	TRBJ2-1	-	12
CASSIQGAKDTQYF	TRBV19	TRBJ2-3	medium-sized	14
CSAVGGTGNRPQHF	TRBV20-1	TRBJ1-5	-	14
CASNQGGISGGYTF	TRBV5-4	TRBJ1-2	-	14